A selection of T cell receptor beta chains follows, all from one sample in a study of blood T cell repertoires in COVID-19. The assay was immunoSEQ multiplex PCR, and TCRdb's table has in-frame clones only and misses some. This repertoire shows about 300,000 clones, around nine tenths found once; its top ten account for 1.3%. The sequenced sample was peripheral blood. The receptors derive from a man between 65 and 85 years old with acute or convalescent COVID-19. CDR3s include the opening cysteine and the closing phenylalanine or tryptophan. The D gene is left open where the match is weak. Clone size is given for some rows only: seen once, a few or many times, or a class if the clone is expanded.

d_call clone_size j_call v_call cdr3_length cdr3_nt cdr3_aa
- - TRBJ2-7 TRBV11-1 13 TGTGCCAGCAGCCGGGACAATTCCTACGAGCAGTACTTC CASSRDNSYEQYF
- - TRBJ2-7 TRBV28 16 TGTGCCAGCAGTTTTAGCGGCGGGACAGACCCGGACGAGCAGTACTTC CASSFSGGTDPDEQYF
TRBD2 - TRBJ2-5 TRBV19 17 TGTGCCAGTAGTATTAGGCGGACTAGCGGGGTTGGAGAGACCCAGTACTTC CASSIRRTSGVGETQYF
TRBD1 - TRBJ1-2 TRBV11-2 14 TGTGCCAGCAGCCCATCGGACAGGGGGCTCAGCTACACCTTC CASSPSDRGLSYTF
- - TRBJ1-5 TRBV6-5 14 TGTGCCAGCAACAGGGACCTATTAAATCAGCCCCAGCATTTT CASNRDLLNQPQHF
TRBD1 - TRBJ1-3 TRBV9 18 TGTGCCAGGGATTCCGGTAACGGACAGGGGGCGAACGGAAACACCATATATTTT CARDSGNGQGANGNTIYF
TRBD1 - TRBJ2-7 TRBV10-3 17 TGTGCCATCAGTGAAAGGACAGGGGGCGGGAAATCCTACGAGCAGTACTTC CAISERTGGGKSYEQYF
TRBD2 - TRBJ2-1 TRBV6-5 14 TGTGCCAGCAGGGCCCCCGGGGGGATCAATGAGCAGTTCTTC CASRAPGGINEQFF
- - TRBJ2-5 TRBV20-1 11 TGCAGTCCTCGGGGAAGGGAGACCCAGTACTTC CSPRGRETQYF
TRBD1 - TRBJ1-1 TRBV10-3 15 TGTGCCACCGTACAGGACAGGGGATTTCTTGCTGAAGCTTTCTTT CATVQDRGFLAEAFF
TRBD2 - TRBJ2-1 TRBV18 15 TGTGCCAGCTCACCAGGGCTAGCGGACCTCAATGAGCAGTTCTTC CASSPGLADLNEQFF
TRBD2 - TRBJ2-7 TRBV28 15 TGTGCCAGCAGTTCGCCCGGGACTACGGCCTACGAGCAGTACTTC CASSSPGTTAYEQYF
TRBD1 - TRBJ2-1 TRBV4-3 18 TGCGCCAGCAGCCAACGTCTTGGGAGGGACAGGGCCTACAATGAGCAGTTCTTC CASSQRLGRDRAYNEQFF
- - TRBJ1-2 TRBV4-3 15 TGCGCCAGCAGCCAAGTCCCGCAGGGTCGAGATGGCTACACCTTC CASSQVPQGRDGYTF
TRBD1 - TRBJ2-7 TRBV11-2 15 TGTGCCAGCAGCTTTCGAAGGACAGGGGGCTACGAGCAGTACTTC CASSFRRTGGYEQYF
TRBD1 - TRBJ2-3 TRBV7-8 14 TGTGCCAGCAGCCGCGGGACAGGGCCAGATACGCAGTATTTT CASSRGTGPDTQYF
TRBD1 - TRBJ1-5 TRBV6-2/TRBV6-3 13 TGTGCCAGCAGTTACGAGACAGGGGTGCCCCAGCATTTT CASSYETGVPQHF
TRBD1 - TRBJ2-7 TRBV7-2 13 TGTGCCAGCACCCCGGACAGGGGCCACGAGCAGTACTTC CASTPDRGHEQYF
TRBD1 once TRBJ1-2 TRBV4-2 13 TGTGCCAGCAGCCAAGGGACAGGGGAAGGCTACACCTTC CASSQGTGEGYTF
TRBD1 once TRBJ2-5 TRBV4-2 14 TGTGCCAGCAGCCAAGGAGACAGGGAGGAGACCCAGTACTTC CASSQGDREETQYF
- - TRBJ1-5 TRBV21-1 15 TGTGCCAGCAGCAAAGGAGGGAGTAGCAATCAGCCCCAGCATTTT CASSKGGSSNQPQHF
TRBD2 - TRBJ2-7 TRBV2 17 TGTGCCAGCAAAACGCTAACCGGACTAGCGGGGGCCTACGAGCAGTACTTC CASKTLTGLAGAYEQYF
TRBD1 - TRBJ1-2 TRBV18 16 TGTGCCAGCTCACTCAACACGGACAGGCCTAACTATGGCTACACCTTC CASSLNTDRPNYGYTF
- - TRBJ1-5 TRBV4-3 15 TGCGCCAGCAGCCAAGATCTTAGGGGGAATCAGCCCCAGCATTTT CASSQDLRGNQPQHF
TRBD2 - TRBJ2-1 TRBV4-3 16 TGCGCCAGCAGCCAAGGCCGGGACTACCTCTACAATGAGCAGTTCTTC CASSQGRDYLYNEQFF
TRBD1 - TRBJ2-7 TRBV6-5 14 TGTGCCAGCAGGGTGACAGGGTCTCCCTACGAGCAGTACTTC CASRVTGSPYEQYF
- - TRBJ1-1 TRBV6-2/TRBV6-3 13 TGTGCCAGCAGTTACGGGAGCGCGACTGAAGCTTTCTTT CASSYGSATEAFF
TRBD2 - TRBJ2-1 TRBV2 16 TGTGCCAGCAGAAACGGACTAGCGGATGGGATGAATGAGCAGTTCTTC CASRNGLADGMNEQFF
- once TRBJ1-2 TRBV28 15 TGTGCCAGCAGTTCTATGGTAGGGGTTTCTGTTGGCTACACCTTC CASSSMVGVSVGYTF
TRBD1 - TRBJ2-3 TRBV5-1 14 TGCGCCAGCAGGATAGGGACAGGGAGTGATACGCAGTATTTT CASRIGTGSDTQYF
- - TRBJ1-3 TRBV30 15 TGTGCCTGGGGGTCCGGGACACCGTTTGGAAACACCATATATTTT CAWGSGTPFGNTIYF
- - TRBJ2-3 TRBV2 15 TGTGCCAGCAGTGGATCCGCTAATTGGTTGGATACGCAGTATTTT CASSGSANWLDTQYF
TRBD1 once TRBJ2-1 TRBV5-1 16 TGCGCCAGCAGTTTGTCCACCGGGACAGCCTACAATGAGCAGTTCTTC CASSLSTGTAYNEQFF
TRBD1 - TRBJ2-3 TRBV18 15 TGTGCCAGCTCACCACCGACGACAGGGTACGATACGCAGTATTTT CASSPPTTGYDTQYF
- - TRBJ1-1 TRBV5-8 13 TGTGCCAGCAGCTTGCAGGGAAACACTGAAGCTTTCTTT CASSLQGNTEAFF
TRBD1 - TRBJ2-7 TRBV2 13 TGTGCCAGCTTCCGACAGGGAAAGGGCGAGCAGTACTTC CASFRQGKGEQYF
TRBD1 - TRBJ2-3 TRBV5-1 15 TGCGCCAGCAGCCAGGGACAGGCCTACACAGATACGCAGTATTTT CASSQGQAYTDTQYF
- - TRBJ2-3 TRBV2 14 TGTGCCAGCAGTGAAGGGCCGCTCACAGATACGCAGTATTTT CASSEGPLTDTQYF
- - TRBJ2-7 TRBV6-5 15 TGTGCCAGCAGTTACTTGACAGGCTCCTTCTACGAGCAGTACTTC CASSYLTGSFYEQYF
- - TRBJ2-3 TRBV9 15 TGTGCCAGCACCCCCCGGGGGGCTAGCACAGATACGCAGTATTTT CASTPRGASTDTQYF
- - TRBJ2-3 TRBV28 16 TGTGCCAGCACGGAGGGGGGGGGACTAAGCACAGATACGCAGTATTTT CASTEGGGLSTDTQYF
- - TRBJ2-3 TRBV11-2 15 TGTGCCAGCAGCTTTCTCCGGGTAGACACAGATACGCAGTATTTT CASSFLRVDTDTQYF
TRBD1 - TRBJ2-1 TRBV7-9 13 TGTGCCAGCAGCTTAGAGGGGGCCGGTGAGCAGTTCTTC CASSLEGAGEQFF
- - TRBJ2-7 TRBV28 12 TGTGCCAGCAGTTCCCCAGGCGAACGGTACTACTTC CASSSPGERYYF
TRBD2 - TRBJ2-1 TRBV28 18 TGTGCCAGCATCCCCCAGGGGTCATGGACTAGCGGGAGTAGTGAGCAGTTCTTC CASIPQGSWTSGSSEQFF
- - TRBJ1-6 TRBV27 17 TGTGCCAGCAGTCCCCGAGCACTTGGGCGTGTTAATTCACCCCTCCACTTT CASSPRALGRVNSPLHF
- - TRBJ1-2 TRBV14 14 TGTGCCAGCAGCCGACAGCTCGCTAACTATGGCTACACCTTC CASSRQLANYGYTF
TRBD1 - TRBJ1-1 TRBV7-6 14 TGTGCCAGCAGCTTCTTGACAGGGGTCACTGAAGCTTTCTTT CASSFLTGVTEAFF
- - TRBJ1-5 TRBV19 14 TGTGCCAGTAGTGGAGGACTTCTCAATCAGCCCCAGCATTTT CASSGGLLNQPQHF
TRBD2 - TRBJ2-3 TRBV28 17 TGTGCCAGCAGTTTATGGACTAGCGGGTCTAGCACAGATACGCAGTATTTT CASSLWTSGSSTDTQYF
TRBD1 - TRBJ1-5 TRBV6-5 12 TGTGCCAGCGGACAGGGAAATCAGCCCCAGCATTTT CASGQGNQPQHF
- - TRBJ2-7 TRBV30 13 TGTGCCTGGAGTGTTAATCGGCGGGACGAGCAGTACTTC CAWSVNRRDEQYF
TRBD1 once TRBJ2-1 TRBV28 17 TGTGCCAGCAGTTCCTCCCAGGGGGCCACCCTCTACAATGAGCAGTTCTTC CASSSSQGATLYNEQFF
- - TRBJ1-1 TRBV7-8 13 TGTGCCAGCAGCTTAGTATCAGGTCCTGAAGCTTTCTTT CASSLVSGPEAFF